The text below deals with one TCR beta chain. Authors' processing steps: Amplification of reference gene primers provided the estimated nucleated cell counts. TCRdb keeps only in-frame clones here, not all; method: immunoSEQ multiplex PCR. V and J calls and clone size are as listed in that table; D and trimming were resolved from the DNA. The sample lists 23,000 or so clones; around 81% were seen once. The sample belongs to a study of blood T cell repertoires in COVID-19. Study summary: Some COVID-19 samples were acute and others convalescent; all came from the United States, Italy and Spain.

Trimming cost V 3 bases and J 4 bases, with 15 bases left between them. Germline V gene lookup returns CDR1 SGDLS and CDR2 YYNGEE. The CDR3 length is 15 residues. The TCR sequence derives from a man in his 70s with acute or convalescent COVID-19. The chain uses TRBV9 and TRBJ2-3; D is possibly TRBD1 (5 bases). What was sequenced was peripheral blood. The CDR3 DNA sequence: TGTGCCAGCAGCGCCAGCCCGGACATAGCAGATACGCAGTATTTT. Amino acid sequence: CASSASPDIADTQYF.